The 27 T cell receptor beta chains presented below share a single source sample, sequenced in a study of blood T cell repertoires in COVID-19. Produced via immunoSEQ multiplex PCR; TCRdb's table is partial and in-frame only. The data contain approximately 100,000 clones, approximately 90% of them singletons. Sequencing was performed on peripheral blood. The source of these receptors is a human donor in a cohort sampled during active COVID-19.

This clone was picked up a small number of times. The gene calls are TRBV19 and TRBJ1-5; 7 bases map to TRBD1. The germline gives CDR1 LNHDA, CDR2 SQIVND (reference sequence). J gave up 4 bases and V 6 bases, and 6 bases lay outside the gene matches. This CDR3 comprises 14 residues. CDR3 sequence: CASSEQGYNQPQHF. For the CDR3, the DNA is TGTGCCAGTAGCGAACAGGGGTATAATCAGCCCCAGCATTTT.

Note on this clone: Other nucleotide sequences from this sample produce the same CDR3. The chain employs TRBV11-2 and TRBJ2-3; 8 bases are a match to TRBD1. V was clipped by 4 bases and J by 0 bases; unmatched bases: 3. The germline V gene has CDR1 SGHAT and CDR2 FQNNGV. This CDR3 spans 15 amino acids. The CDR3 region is CASSSGQGSTDTQYF. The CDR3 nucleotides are TGTGCCAGCAGCTCCGGACAGGGTAGCACAGATACGCAGTATTTT.

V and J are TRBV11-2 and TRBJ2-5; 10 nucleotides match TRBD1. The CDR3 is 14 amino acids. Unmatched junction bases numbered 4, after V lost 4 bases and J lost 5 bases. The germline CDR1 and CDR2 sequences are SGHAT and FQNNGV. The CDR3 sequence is CASSSTGGGETQYF. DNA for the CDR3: TGTGCCAGCAGCTCGACAGGGGGCGGGGAGACCCAGTACTTC.

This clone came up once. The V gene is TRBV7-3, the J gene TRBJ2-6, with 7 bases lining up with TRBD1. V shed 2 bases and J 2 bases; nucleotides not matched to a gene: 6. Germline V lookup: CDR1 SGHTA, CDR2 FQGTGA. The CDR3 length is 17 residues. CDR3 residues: CASSLGRGGPGANVLTF. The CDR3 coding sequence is TGTGCCAGCAGCTTAGGGAGAGGGGGCCCTGGGGCCAACGTCCTGACTTTC.

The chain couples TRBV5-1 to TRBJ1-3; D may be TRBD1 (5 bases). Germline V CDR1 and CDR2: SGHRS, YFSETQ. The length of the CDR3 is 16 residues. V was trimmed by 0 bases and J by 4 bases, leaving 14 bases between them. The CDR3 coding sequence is TGCGCCAGCAGCTTGGTGCCCAGGGAGGCCGGAAACACCATATATTTT. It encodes CASSLVPREAGNTIYF.

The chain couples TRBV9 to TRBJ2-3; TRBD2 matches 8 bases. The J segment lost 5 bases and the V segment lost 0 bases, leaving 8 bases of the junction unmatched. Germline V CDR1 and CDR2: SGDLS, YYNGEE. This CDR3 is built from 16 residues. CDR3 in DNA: TGTGCCAGCAGCGTAGGGGCTAGCGGGCGGGAAGATACGCAGTATTTT. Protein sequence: CASSVGASGREDTQYF.

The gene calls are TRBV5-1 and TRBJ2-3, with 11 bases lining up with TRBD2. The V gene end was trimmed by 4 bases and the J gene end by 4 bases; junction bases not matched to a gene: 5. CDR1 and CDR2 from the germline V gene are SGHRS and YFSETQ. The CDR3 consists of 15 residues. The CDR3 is CASSGVAGGPDTQYF. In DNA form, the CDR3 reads TGCGCCAGCAGCGGAGTAGCGGGGGGGCCAGATACGCAGTATTTT.

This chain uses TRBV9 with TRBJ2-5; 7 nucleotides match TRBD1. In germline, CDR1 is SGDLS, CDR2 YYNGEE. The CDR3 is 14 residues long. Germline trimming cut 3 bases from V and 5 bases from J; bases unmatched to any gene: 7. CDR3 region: CASSAQTGVETQYF. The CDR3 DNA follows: TGTGCCAGCAGCGCCCAAACAGGGGTGGAGACCCAGTACTTC.

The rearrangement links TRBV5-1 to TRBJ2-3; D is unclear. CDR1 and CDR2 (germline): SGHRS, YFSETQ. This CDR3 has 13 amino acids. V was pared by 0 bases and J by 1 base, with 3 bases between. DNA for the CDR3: TGCGCCAGCAGCTTGGGCGGCACAGATACGCAGTATTTT. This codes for CASSLGGTDTQYF.

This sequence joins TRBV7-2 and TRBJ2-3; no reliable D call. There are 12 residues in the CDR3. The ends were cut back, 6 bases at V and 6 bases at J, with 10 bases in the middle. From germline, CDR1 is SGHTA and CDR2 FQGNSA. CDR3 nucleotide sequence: TGTGCCAGCAGGCGAAGCCCCGATACGCAGTATTTT. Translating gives CASRRSPDTQYF.

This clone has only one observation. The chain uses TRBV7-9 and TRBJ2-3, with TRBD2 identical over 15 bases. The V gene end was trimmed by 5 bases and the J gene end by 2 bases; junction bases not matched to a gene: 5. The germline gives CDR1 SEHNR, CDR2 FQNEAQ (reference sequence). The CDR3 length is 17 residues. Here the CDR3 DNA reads TGTGCCAGCAGCCTTGGGACTAGCGGGGGGCCCACAGATACGCAGTATTTT. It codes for CASSLGTSGGPTDTQYF.

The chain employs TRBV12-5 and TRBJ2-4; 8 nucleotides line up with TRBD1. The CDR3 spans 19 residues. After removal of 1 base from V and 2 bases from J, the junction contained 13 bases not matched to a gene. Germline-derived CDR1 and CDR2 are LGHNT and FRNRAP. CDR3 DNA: TGTGCTAGTGGTTTGGAATCCCGGAGGGCAGGGGGCACCAAAAACATTCAGTACTTC. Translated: CASGLESRRAGGTKNIQYF.

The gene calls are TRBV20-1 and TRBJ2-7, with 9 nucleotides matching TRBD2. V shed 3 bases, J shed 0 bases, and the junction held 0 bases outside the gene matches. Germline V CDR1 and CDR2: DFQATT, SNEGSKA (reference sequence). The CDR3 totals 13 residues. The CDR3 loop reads CSASSGSSYEQYF. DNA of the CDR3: TGCAGTGCTAGTAGCGGGAGCTCCTACGAGCAGTACTTC.

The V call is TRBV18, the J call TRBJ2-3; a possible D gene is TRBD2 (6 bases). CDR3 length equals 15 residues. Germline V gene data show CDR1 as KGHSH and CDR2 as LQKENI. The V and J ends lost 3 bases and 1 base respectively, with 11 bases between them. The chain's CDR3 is CASSPSWEGTDTQYF. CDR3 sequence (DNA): TGTGCCAGCTCACCCTCGTGGGAGGGCACAGATACGCAGTATTTT.

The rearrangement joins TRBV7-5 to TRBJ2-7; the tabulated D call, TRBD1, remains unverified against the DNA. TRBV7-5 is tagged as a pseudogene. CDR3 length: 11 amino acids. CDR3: CARSPRGEQYF. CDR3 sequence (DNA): TGTGCCAGAAGCCCCAGGGGGGAGCAGTACTTC.

CDR3 coding DNA: TGTGCCAGCAGAACAGGGCGCCTAGCGGGGGAAATCTATGAGCAGTTCTTC. Amino acid sequence: CASRTGRLAGEIYEQFF. The gene calls are TRBV13 and TRBJ2-1; 10 bases match TRBD2. CDR3 length equals 17 residues. Germline trimming cut 6 bases from V and 8 bases from J; bases unmatched to any gene: 16. CDR1 is PRHDT and CDR2 is FYEKMQ in the germline V gene (reference sequence).

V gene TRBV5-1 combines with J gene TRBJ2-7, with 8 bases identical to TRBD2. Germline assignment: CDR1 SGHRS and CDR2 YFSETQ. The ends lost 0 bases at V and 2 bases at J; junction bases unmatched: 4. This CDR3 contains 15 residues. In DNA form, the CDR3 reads TGCGCCAGCAGCTTGGGGGTAGCGGGGCCCTACGAGCAGTACTTC. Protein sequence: CASSLGVAGPYEQYF.

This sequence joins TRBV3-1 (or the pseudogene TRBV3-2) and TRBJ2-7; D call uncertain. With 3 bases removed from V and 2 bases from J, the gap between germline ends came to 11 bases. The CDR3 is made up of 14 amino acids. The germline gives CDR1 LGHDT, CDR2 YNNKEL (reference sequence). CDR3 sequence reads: CASSHSVTPYEQYF. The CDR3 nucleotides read TGTGCCAGCAGCCATTCAGTTACCCCCTACGAGCAGTACTTC.

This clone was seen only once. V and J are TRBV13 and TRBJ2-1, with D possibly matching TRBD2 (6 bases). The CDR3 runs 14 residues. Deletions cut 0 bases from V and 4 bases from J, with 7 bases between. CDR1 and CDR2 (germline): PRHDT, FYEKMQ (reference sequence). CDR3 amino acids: CASSLGAGYNEQFF. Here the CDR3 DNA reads TGTGCCAGCAGCTTAGGGGCGGGGTACAATGAGCAGTTCTTC.

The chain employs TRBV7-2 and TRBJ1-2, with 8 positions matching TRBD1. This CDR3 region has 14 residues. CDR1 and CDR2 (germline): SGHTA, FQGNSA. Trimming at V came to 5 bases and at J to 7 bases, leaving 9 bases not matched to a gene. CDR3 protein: CASSSDRGTGGYTF. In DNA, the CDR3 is TGTGCCAGCAGCAGTGACAGGGGAACGGGTGGCTACACCTTC.

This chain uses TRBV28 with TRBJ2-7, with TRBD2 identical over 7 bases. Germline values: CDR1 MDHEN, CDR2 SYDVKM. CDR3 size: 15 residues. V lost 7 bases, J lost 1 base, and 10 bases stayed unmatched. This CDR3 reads CASMTRGSGSYEQYF. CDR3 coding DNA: TGTGCCAGCATGACTCGCGGTAGCGGGTCCTACGAGCAGTACTTC.

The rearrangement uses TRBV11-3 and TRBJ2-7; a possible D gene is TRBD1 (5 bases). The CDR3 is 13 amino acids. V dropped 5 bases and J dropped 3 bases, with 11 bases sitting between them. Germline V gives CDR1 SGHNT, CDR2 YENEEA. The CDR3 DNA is TGTGCCAGCAGCCCCTCGGACATCTACGAGCAGTACTTC. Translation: CASSPSDIYEQYF.

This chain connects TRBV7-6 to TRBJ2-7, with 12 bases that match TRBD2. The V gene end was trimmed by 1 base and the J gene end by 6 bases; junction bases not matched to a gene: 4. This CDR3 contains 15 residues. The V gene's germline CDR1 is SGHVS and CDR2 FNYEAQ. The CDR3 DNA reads TGTGCCAGCAGCTTAGGGGCTAGCGGGGGGGGCGAGCAGTACTTC. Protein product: CASSLGASGGGEQYF.

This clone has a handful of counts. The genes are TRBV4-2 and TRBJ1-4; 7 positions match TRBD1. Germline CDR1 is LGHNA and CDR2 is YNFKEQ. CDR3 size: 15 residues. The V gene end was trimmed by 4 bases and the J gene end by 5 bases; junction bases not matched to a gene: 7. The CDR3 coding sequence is TGTGCCAGCAGCCCGACAGGGTGGGCGAATGAAAAACTGTTTTTT. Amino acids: CASSPTGWANEKLFF.

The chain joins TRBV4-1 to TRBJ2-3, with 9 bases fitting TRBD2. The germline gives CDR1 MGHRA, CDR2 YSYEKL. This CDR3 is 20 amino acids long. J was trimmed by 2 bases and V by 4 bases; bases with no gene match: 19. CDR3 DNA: TGCGCCAGCAGCCCCCTTCCCGCTGCCGAGATAGCGGGAGCCACAGATACGCAGTATTTT. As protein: CASSPLPAAEIAGATDTQYF.

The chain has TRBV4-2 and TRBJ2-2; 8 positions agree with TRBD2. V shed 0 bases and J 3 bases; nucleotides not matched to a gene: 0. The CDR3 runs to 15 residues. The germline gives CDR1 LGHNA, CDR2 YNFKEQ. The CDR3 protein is CASSQEAGDTGELFF. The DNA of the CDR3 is TGTGCCAGCAGCCAAGAAGCGGGGGACACCGGGGAGCTGTTTTTT.

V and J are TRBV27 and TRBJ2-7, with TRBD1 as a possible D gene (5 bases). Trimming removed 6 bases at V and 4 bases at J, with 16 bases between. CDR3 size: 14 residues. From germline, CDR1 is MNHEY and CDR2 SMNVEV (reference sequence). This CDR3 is CASSPDRGRYEQYF. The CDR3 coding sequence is TGTGCCAGCAGCCCGGATAGGGGTAGATACGAGCAGTACTTC.